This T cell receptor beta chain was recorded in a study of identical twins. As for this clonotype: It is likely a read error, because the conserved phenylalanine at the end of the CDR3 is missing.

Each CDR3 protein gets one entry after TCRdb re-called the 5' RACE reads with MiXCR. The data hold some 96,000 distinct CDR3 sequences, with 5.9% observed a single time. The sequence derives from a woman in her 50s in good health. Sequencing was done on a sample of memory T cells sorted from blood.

The CDR3 DNA follows: TGTGCCAGCAGCCTGGGGAGCACTGAAGCTTTCTCT. This gives the protein CASSLGSTEAFS. The genes are TRBV25-1 and TRBJ1-1; D uncertain. Germline CDR1 and CDR2: MGHDK and SYGVNS. The V and J ends lost 6 bases and 4 bases respectively, with 9 bases between them. The CDR3 sequence is 12 residues long.